These 4 T cell receptor beta chains were sequenced from one sample in a study of T cell clonality in common variable immunodeficiency. General observations from the study: Common variable immunodeficiency TCR beta sequences reportedly had fewer deletions and N-nucleotide insertions.

Their target antigens are unknown. Data came from immunoSEQ multiplex PCR; TCRdb stores just in-frame clones and leaves some out. Captured here are 23,000 or so clones, none seen once; the top ten comprise approximately 8.9%. The sample taken for sequencing was peripheral blood mononuclear cells. The receptors originated from a human donor with common variable immunodeficiency.

This clone was counted between two and nine times. The sequenced part of the CDR3 DNA is TGTGCCAGTACTGGCAGGGCCACTCAGCCC. Protein sequence: CASTGRATQP. The complete CDR3 reads CASTGRATQPQHF. The chain employs TRBV19 and TRBJ1-5; tentative D call: TRBD1 (5 bases). The read terminates 3 residues before the CDR3 end, so the remaining end is supplied by the germline J gene. Trimming pared 7 bases from V and 6 bases from J, leaving 13 bases between. In germline, CDR1 is LNHDA, CDR2 SQIVND (reference sequence). CDR3 length: 13 residues.

This clone came up many times. The read comes to an end 3 residues before the CDR3 does, leaving the germline J gene to fill in the end. The chain uses TRBV5-6 and TRBJ2-2, with D tentatively TRBD1 (6 bases). The CDR3 spans 14 residues. Trimming left V 7 bases short and J 1 base short, with 11 bases between. Germline V CDR1 and CDR2: SGHDT, YYEEEE. The CDR3: CASSKTGNTGELFF. CDR3 DNA, as far as it was read: TGTGCCAGCTCGAAGACAGGGAACACCGGGGAG.

Comments on this clone: The read finishes 3 residues shy of the CDR3 end, and the germline J gene is used to complete it. Within the sample, other DNA sequences also encode this same CDR3. This chain uses TRBV18 with TRBJ1-4, with TRBD1 matching over 8 bases. The germline gives CDR1 KGHSH, CDR2 LQKENI. After removal of 6 bases from V and 8 bases from J, the junction contained 11 bases not matched to a gene. CDR3 size: 15 residues. Here the CDR3 reads CASSETQGAGEKLFF. Partial CDR3 DNA: TGTGCCAGCTCGGAGACCCAGGGGGCTGGGGAAAAA.

This clone showed up just a few times. The read ends 3 residues shy of where the CDR3 ends; the end is completed using the germline J gene. The chain uses TRBV7-2 and TRBJ1-5; possible D gene TRBD1, 6 bases. Trimming cost V 5 bases and J 5 bases, with 16 bases left between them. The CDR3 consists of 15 residues. The germline V gene has CDR1 SGHTA and CDR2 FQGNSA. The sequenced CDR3 bases are TGTGCCAGCAGCCCTATAGACAGGTCTGATCAGCCC. Its protein is CASSPIDRSDQP. The full CDR3 protein reads CASSPIDRSDQPQHF.